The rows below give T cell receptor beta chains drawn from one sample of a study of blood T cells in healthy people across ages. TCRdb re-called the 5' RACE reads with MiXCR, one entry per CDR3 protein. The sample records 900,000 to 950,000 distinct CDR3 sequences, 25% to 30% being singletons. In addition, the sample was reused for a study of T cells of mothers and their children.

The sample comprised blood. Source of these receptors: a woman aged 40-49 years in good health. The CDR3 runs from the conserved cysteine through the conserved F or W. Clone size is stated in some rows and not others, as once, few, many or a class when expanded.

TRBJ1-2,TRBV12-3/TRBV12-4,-,CASSTTYSGYGYTF
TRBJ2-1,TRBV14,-,CASSRRQGLQSYNEQFF
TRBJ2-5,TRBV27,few,CASSLGDRGPQETQYF
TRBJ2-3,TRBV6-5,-,CASSQGHPSTDTQYF
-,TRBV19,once,CASRGGASEQYF
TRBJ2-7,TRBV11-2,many,CASSFSDVAGKQYF
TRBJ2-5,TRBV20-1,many,CSARDTLPGKRREQYF
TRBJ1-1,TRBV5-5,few,CASSLNAGTEAFF
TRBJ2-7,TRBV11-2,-,CASSGGTAPYERYF
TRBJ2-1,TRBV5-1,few,CASSLGQSSHNEQFF
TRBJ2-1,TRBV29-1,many,CSVSTGPQVYNEQFF
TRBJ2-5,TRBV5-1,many,CASSFKVKGQLQETQYF
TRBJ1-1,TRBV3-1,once,CASRRGQAEAFF
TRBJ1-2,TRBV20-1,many,CSASYRHYGYTF
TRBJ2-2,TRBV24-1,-,CATSDPRTGTNTGELFF